Shown below are 24 T cell receptor beta chains from a single sample sequenced in a study of blood T cells in healthy people across ages. Then a second PCR, running roughly 6 to 11 cycles, was carried out with a sample-barcoded 5' primer and a J-beta primer mix. TCRdb re-called the 5' RACE reads through MiXCR, storing one row per CDR3 protein. The sample holds roughly 1,100,000 distinct CDR3 sequences, roughly a quarter seen once. These sequences were also reported in another study, on T cells of mothers and their children.

The specimen sequenced was blood. The receptors shown here come from a girl aged 2 to 9 in good health.

This chain joins TRBV5-1 and TRBJ1-2, with 8 positions matching TRBD1. This CDR3 comprises 14 residues. Trimming cost V 0 bases and J 8 bases; bases outside gene matches: 6. In germline, CDR1 is SGHRS, CDR2 YFSETQ. The CDR3 spells CASSLEGGTGGYTF. In DNA form, the CDR3 reads TGCGCCAGCAGCTTGGAGGGGGGGACAGGAGGCTACACCTTC.

Many counts were recorded for this clonotype. This sequence joins TRBV3-1 and TRBJ2-7; D gene ambiguous. The CDR3 has 11 amino acids. CDR1 and CDR2 from the germline V gene are LGHDT and YNNKEL (reference sequence). Trimming removed 1 base from V and 4 bases from J, with 2 bases in between. The CDR3 sequence is CASSQGYEQYF. The DNA for the CDR3 is TGTGCCAGCAGCCAAGGGTACGAGCAGTACTTC.

The table lists this clonotype with a few counts. This chain connects TRBV9 to TRBJ2-5; D possibly matches TRBD1 or TRBD2 (6 bases each). The CDR3 contains 15 residues. V was trimmed by 6 bases and J by 2 bases, leaving 17 bases between them. Germline CDR1 SGDLS, CDR2 YYNGEE. CDR3 protein: CASNRGGGWQETQYF. The DNA for the CDR3 is TGTGCCAGCAACCGAGGAGGGGGGTGGCAAGAGACCCAGTACTTC.

Comment on this clonotype: At one end the junction does not follow the germline gene, possibly because of a read error. The CDR3 DNA is TGCAGTGCTCGTACTAGCGGGAGATCTGGAAACATTCAGTGCTTC. Translated: CSARTSGRSGNIQCF. This chain uses TRBV20-1 with TRBJ2-4; 11 bases line up with TRBD2. Germline assignment: CDR1 DFQATT and CDR2 SNEGSKA (reference sequence). The CDR3 is 15 residues long.

The chain couples TRBV5-6 to TRBJ1-4; D is unclear. Germline V gene lookup returns CDR1 SGHDT and CDR2 YYEEEE. The CDR3 sequence is 15 residues long. The ends were cut back, 0 bases at V and 1 base at J, with 7 bases in the middle. The CDR3 DNA sequence: TGTGCCAGCAGCTTGGGGACGGAAACTAATGAAAAACTGTTTTTT. This gives the protein CASSLGTETNEKLFF.

This clonotype was detected a few times. The V call is TRBV6-5, the J call TRBJ2-5; a weak D match, TRBD2 (6 bases). The J call may be mistaken, given a closer DNA end match to TRBJ2-1. Germline values: CDR1 MNHEY, CDR2 SVGAGI. The CDR3 contains 14 residues. The CDR3 is CASSYSMEGNEQFF. The CDR3 nucleotides read TGTGCCAGCAGTTACTCGATGGAGGGCAATGAGCAGTTCTTC.

This chain uses TRBV7-9 with TRBJ2-1, with 12 positions matching TRBD2. The DNA end is more similar to TRBJ2-7, so the J call may be wrong. The CDR3 has 16 amino acids. CDR1 and CDR2 (germline): SEHNR, FQNEAQ (reference sequence). Written as DNA, the CDR3 is TGTGCCAGCAGCTCCTCGACTAGCGGGAGCTCCTACGAGCAGTACTTC. Its protein product is CASSSSTSGSSYEQYF.

This clonotype turned up a few times. This sequence joins TRBV27 and TRBJ2-2, with TRBD2 identical over 7 bases. Germline V gene lookup returns CDR1 MNHEY and CDR2 SMNVEV (reference sequence). Unmatched junction bases numbered 9, after V lost 5 bases and J lost 6 bases. The CDR3 is 15 residues long. The CDR3 is CASSREAGRAGELFF. Written as DNA, the CDR3 is TGTGCCAGCAGTCGGGAGGCAGGACGGGCCGGGGAGCTGTTTTTT.

The chain couples TRBV28 to TRBJ2-5, with TRBD2 identical over 9 bases. Losses at the gene ends were 3 bases for V and 3 bases for J; bases not matched to a gene: 8. Germline V lookup: CDR1 MDHEN, CDR2 SYDVKM. The CDR3 has 16 residues. CDR3 loop: CASSFTAGGVKETQYF. In DNA, the CDR3 is TGTGCCAGCAGTTTTACAGCGGGAGGTGTTAAAGAGACCCAGTACTTC. Full variable domain (outside the CDR3, taken from reference TRBV28 and TRBJ2-5): DVKVTQSSRYLVKRTGEKVFLECVQDMDHENMFWYRQDPGLGLRLIYFSYDVKMKEKGDIPEGYSVSREKKERFSLILESASTNQTSMYLCASSFTAGGVKETQYFGPGTRLLVL.

The chain is built from TRBV9 and TRBJ2-3; maybe TRBD2 (5 bases). This CDR3 has 15 residues. V was clipped by 0 bases and J by 6 bases, with 14 bases between them. Germline loops: CDR1 SGDLS, CDR2 YYNGEE. The CDR3 loop is CASSVVGLHTDTQYF. The DNA of the CDR3 is TGTGCCAGCAGCGTAGTAGGACTTCACACGGATACGCAGTATTTT.

This chain links TRBV27 with TRBJ2-1; TRBD1 matches at 9 bases. This CDR3 is 15 amino acids long. CDR1 and CDR2 from the germline V gene are MNHEY and SMNVEV (reference sequence). Trimming took 6 bases from V and 9 from J; bases not matched to a gene: 12. The CDR3 region is CASSTITGGRAEQFF. In DNA, the CDR3 is TGTGCCAGCAGCACAATTACAGGGGGCAGGGCTGAGCAGTTCTTC.

This clonotype was seen more than once but under ten times. CDR3 sequence reads: CSGTLGAQETQYF. CDR3 DNA sequence: TGCAGCGGGACGTTGGGGGCTCAGGAGACCCAGTACTTC. The chain couples TRBV29-1 to TRBJ2-1, with a tentative D call TRBD1 (6 bases). With the DNA end fitting TRBJ2-5 better, the J assignment may be wrong. This CDR3 contains 13 residues. Germline V gene lookup returns CDR1 SQVTM and CDR2 ANQGSEA.

The rearrangement links TRBV5-6 to TRBJ2-5, with 8 bases aligning to TRBD2. The CDR3 totals 16 residues. Germline CDR1 is SGHDT and CDR2 is YYEEEE. With V trimmed by 0 bases and J by 2 bases, 6 bases remained unmatched. The CDR3 sequence is CASSLAGRGVQETQYF. The DNA for the CDR3 is TGTGCCAGCAGCTTGGCGGGGCGGGGGGTTCAAGAGACCCAGTACTTC.

The chain uses TRBV27 and TRBJ2-5, with a tentative D call TRBD1 (5 bases). V shed 5 bases and J shed 3 bases, with 19 bases lying between them. CDR1 is MNHEY, CDR2 SMNVEV, per germline (reference sequence). The CDR3 consists of 16 residues. DNA of the CDR3: TGTGCCAGCAGTATACCACCGACAGACCCAAAAGAGACCCAGTACTTC. Its protein is CASSIPPTDPKETQYF.

The gene calls are TRBV5-6 and TRBJ2-1; D perhaps matches TRBD2 (6 bases). Germline CDR1 is SGHDT and CDR2 is YYEEEE. V gave up 4 bases and J gave up 0 bases, with 14 bases separating them. The CDR3 consists of 16 residues. CDR3 amino acids: CASSRVGGSSYNEQFF. CDR3 DNA: TGTGCCAGCAGCCGCGTGGGGGGAAGCTCCTACAATGAGCAGTTCTTC.

The chain combines TRBV7-9 with TRBJ2-5, with 7 bases identical to TRBD2. The DNA end is more similar to TRBJ2-1, so the J call may be wrong. CDR1 is SEHNR and CDR2 is FQNEAQ in the germline V gene (reference sequence). The CDR3 is 13 residues long. CDR3 sequence (DNA): TGTGCCAGCACCCAGATCAGCGGGGTTGAGCAGTTCTTC. The encoded protein is CASTQISGVEQFF.

This chain links TRBV3-1 with TRBJ2-7; D possibly corresponds to TRBD2 (5 bases). The CDR3 spans 15 residues. Trimming pared 5 bases from V and 3 bases from J, leaving 17 bases between. Germline values: CDR1 LGHDT, CDR2 YNNKEL (reference sequence). CDR3 nucleotides: TGTGCCAGCAGCGAGGGCGGTGGCTCGAGCTACGAGCAGTACTTC. It yields the protein CASSEGGGSSYEQYF.

The chain combines TRBV7-9 with TRBJ1-1, with TRBD1 as a possible D gene (5 bases). The CDR3 totals 16 residues. Trimming removed 1 base at V and 3 bases at J, with 15 bases between. Germline V gene lookup returns CDR1 SEHNR and CDR2 FQNEAQ (reference sequence). The CDR3 nucleotides are TGTGCCAGCAGCTTAGTAGGGCAGGGCCCCTACACTGAAGCTTTCTTT. Translation: CASSLVGQGPYTEAFF. Together with reference TRBV7-9 and TRBJ1-1, the CDR3 gives the full variable domain: DTGVSQNPRHKITKRGQNVTFRCDPISEHNRLYWYRQTLGQGPEFLTYFQNEAQLEKSRLLSDRFSAERPKGSFSTLEIQRTEQGDSAMYLCASSLVGQGPYTEAFFGQGTRLTVV.

V usage is TRBV9 and J usage is TRBJ1-4; tentatively, D is TRBD1 (5 bases). The CDR3 runs 14 residues. The germline V gene encodes CDR1 SGDLS and CDR2 YYNGEE. Trimming cost V 2 bases and J 6 bases, with 11 bases left between them. The CDR3 protein is CASSVRGLDEKLFF. The CDR3, as DNA: TGTGCCAGCAGCGTGAGGGGATTAGATGAAAAACTGTTTTTT.

The chain couples TRBV6-5 to TRBJ2-7; D is unresolved. The CDR3 runs to 14 residues. The V end was cut by 2 bases, the J end by 3 bases, with 11 bases between. Germline V gene lookup returns CDR1 MNHEY and CDR2 SVGAGI. The CDR3 spells CASSYGSASYEQYF. The DNA for the CDR3 is TGTGCCAGCAGTTACGGTTCGGCCAGCTACGAGCAGTACTTC.

The gene calls are TRBV5-1 and TRBJ2-5, with 9 bases lining up with TRBD1. The J call may be in error: the DNA end matches TRBJ2-7 better. This CDR3 contains 15 residues. Germline assignment: CDR1 SGHRS and CDR2 YFSETQ. CDR3 bases: TGCGCCAGCAGCTTCGAGACAGGGGGACTCTACGAGCAGTACTTC. This translates into CASSFETGGLYEQYF.

A word on this clonotype: The junction differs from germline at one of its ends, possibly a read error. The V gene is TRBV7-9, the J gene TRBJ2-5; D uncertain. The DNA end lines up better with TRBJ2-1; the J call may be wrong. Germline loops: CDR1 SEHNR, CDR2 FQNEAQ (reference sequence). CDR3 length: 13 residues. In DNA, the CDR3 is TGTGTCAGCAGTCGGCCGGTTCTGAATGAGCAGTTCTTC. This codes for CVSSRPVLNEQFF.

This clonotype was recorded a few times. One end of the junction does not line up with germline, which may come from a read error. The rearrangement uses TRBV7-7 and TRBJ2-5, with D possibly being TRBD2 (5 bases). The CDR3 extends over 14 amino acids. Germline loops: CDR1 SSHAT, CDR2 FNYEAQ (reference sequence). The CDR3 DNA reads as TGTGCTAGCAGCTTAGCGATTGAGGCGGCGACCCAGTACTTC. This encodes CASSLAIEAATQYF.

This clonotype was seen a handful of times. The chain uses TRBV10-3 and TRBJ2-1, with 8 bases that match TRBD2. Germline CDR1 is ENHRY and CDR2 is SYGVKD. The junction had 16 bases not matched to a gene; V was cut back by 10 bases and J by 5 bases. The CDR3 runs 16 residues. The CDR3 sequence: CATASTSGGGHNEQFF. The DNA for the CDR3 is TGTGCCACAGCCTCGACTTCAGGCGGGGGGCACAATGAGCAGTTCTTC.